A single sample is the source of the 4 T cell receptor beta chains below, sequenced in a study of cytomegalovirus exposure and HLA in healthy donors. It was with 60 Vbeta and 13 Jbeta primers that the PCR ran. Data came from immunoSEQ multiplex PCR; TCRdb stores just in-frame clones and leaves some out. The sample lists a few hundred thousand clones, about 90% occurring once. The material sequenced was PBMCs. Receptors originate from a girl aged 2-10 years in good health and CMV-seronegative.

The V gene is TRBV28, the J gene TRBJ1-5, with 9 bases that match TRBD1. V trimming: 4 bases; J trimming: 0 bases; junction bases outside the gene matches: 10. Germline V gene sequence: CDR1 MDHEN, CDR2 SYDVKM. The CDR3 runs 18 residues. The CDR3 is CASSSPGTGIYSNQPQHF. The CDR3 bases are TGTGCCAGCAGTTCCCCGGGGACAGGGATCTATAGCAATCAGCCCCAGCATTTT.

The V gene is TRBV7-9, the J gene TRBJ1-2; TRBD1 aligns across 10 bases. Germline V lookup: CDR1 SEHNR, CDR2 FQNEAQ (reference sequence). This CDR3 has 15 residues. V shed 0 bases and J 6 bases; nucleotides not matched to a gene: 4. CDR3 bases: TGTGCCAGCAGCTTAGCAGGACAGGGGGTAAATGGCTACACCTTC. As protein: CASSLAGQGVNGYTF.

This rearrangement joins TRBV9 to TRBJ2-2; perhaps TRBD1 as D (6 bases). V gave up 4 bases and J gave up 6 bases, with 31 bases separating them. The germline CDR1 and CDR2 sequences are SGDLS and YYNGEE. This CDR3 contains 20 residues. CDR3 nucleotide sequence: TGTGCCAGCAGCAGCCAGAAGCAGGGGATAGGGAGCCGAGCACCCGGGGAGCTGTTTTTT. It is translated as CASSSQKQGIGSRAPGELFF.

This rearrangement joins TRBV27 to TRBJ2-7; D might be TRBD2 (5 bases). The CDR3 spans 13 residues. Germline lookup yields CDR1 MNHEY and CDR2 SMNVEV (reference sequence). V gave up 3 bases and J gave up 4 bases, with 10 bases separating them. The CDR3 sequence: CASSFGNTYEQYF. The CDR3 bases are TGTGCCAGCAGTTTCGGGAACACTTACGAGCAGTACTTC.